This T cell receptor beta chain emerged from a study of memory CD4+ T cells and cytomegalovirus serostatus. Single viable CD3+CD4+CD8-CD45RO+ cells were sorted as the memory CD4+ T cells. Repertoires were generated with immunoSEQ multiplex PCR, while TCRdb's copy carries only in-frame clones and drops some. The data show 56,000 or so clones, with less than 85% seen just once and almost 0.55% held by the top ten. Looked up from germline, CDR1 is ENHRY and CDR2 is SYGVKD. V was shortened by 6 bases and J by 12 bases, with 24 bases between the two germline ends. This CDR3 comprises 15 residues. The specimen was memory CD4+ T cells from blood. The clonotype originates from an adult in good health and CMV-seronegative. Some clones in this sample may be carry-over from other donors' samples. This chain uses TRBV10-3 with TRBJ2-1; maybe TRBD2 (6 bases). The CDR3 reads CAISGGGVGFVRQFF. The CDR3 coding sequence is TGTGCCATCAGCGGAGGCGGGGTAGGATTTGTTAGGCAGTTCTTC.